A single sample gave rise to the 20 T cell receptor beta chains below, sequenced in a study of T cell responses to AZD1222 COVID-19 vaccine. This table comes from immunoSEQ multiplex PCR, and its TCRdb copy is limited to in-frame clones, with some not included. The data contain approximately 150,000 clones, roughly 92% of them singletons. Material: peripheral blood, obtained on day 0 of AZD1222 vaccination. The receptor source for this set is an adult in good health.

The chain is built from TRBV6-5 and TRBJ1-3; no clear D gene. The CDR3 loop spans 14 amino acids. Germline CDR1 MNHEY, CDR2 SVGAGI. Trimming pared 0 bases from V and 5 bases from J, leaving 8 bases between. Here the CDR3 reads CASSYSEMRNTIYF. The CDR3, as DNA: TGTGCCAGCAGTTACTCAGAGATGAGAAACACCATATATTTT.

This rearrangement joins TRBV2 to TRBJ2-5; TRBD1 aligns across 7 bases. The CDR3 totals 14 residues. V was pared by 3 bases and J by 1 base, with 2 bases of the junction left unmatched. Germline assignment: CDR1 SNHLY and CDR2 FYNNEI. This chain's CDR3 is CASSEDRIQETQYF. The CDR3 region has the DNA TGTGCCAGCAGTGAGGACAGGATCCAAGAGACCCAGTACTTC.

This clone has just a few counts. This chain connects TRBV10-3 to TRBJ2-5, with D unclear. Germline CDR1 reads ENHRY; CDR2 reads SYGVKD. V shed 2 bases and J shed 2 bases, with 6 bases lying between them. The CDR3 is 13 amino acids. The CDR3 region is CAISEPRQETQYF. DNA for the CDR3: TGTGCCATCAGTGAGCCCAGACAAGAGACCCAGTACTTC.

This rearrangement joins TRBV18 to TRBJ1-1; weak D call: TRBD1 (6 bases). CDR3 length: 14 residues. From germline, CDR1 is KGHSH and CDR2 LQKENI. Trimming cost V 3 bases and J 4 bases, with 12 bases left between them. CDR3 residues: CASSPLTGITEAFF. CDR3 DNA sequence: TGTGCCAGCTCACCCCTGACAGGAATCACTGAAGCTTTCTTT.

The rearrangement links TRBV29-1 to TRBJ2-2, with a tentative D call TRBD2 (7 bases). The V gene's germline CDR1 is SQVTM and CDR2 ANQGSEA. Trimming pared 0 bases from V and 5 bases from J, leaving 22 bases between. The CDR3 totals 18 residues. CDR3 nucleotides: TGCAGCGTTGAAGATCGAAGGTTGGGGGGGACACAAACCGGGGAGCTGTTTTTT. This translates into CSVEDRRLGGTQTGELFF.

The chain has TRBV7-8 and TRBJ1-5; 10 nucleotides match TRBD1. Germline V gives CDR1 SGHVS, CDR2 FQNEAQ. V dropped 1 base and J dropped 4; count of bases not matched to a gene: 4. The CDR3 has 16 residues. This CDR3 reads CASSLGDRGRNQPQHF. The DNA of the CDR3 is TGTGCCAGCAGCTTAGGGGACAGGGGTAGGAATCAGCCCCAGCATTTT.

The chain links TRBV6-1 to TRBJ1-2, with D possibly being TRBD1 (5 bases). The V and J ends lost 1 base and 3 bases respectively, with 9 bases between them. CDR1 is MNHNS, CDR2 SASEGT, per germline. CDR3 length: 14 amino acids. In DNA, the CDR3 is TGTGCCAGCAGTGAAGAGGGGATTTACTATGGCTACACCTTC. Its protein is CASSEEGIYYGYTF.

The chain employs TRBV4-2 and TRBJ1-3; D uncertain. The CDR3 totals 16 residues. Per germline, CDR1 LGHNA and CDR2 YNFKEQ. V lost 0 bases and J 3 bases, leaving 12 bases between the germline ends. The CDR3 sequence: CASSQDLIGYGNTIYF. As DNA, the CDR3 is TGTGCCAGCAGCCAAGATTTAATCGGCTATGGAAACACCATATATTTT.

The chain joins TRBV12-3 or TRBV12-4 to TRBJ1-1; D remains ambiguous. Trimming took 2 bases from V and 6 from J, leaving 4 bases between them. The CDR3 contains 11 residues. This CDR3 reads CASSLWSEAFF. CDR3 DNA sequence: TGTGCCAGCAGTTTATGGTCTGAAGCTTTCTTT.

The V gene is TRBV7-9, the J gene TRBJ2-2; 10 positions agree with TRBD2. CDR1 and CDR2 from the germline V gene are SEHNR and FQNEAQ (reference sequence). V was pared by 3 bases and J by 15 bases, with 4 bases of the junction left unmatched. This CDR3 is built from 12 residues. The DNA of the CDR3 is TGTGCCAGCAGCTTCGGTAGCGGGAGGTTGTTTTTT. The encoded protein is CASSFGSGRLFF.

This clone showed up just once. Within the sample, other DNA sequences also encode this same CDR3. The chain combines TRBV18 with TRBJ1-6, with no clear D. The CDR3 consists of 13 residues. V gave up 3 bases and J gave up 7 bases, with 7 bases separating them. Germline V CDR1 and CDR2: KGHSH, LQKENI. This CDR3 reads CASSPDRNSPLHF. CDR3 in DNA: TGTGCCAGCTCACCTGACCGAAATTCACCCCTCCACTTT.

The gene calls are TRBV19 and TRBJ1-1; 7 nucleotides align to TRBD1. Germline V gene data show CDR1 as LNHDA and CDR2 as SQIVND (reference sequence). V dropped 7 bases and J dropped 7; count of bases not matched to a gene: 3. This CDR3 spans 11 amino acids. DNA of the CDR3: TGTGCCAGTACCGGACAGGTTGAAGCTTTCTTT. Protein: CASTGQVEAFF.

CDR3 in DNA: TGCGCCAGCAAAAAGGGGACAGGGGATAGGTCGGGCTACACCTTC. This translates into CASKKGTGDRSGYTF. This chain uses TRBV10-2 with TRBJ1-2; 10 nucleotides line up with TRBD1. The germline gives CDR1 WSHSY, CDR2 SAAADI. CDR3 length: 15 amino acids. With 7 bases clipped from V and 8 bases from J, the junction kept 13 bases outside the gene matches.

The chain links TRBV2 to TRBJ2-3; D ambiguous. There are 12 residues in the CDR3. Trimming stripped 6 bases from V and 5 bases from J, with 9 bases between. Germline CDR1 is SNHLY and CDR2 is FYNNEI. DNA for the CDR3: TGTGCCAGCAGCCGAAGAGGAGATACGCAGTATTTT. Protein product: CASSRRGDTQYF.

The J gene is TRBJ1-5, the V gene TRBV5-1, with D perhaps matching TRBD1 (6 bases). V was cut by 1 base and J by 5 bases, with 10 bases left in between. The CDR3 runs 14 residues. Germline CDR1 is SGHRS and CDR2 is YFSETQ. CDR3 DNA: TGCGCCAGCAGCTTGAAGGCAGGGGATCAGCCCCAGCATTTT. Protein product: CASSLKAGDQPQHF.

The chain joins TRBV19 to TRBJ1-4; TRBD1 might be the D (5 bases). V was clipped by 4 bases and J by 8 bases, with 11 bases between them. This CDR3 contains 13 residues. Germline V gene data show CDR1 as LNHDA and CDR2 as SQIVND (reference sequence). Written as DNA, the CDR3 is TGTGCCAGTAGTACCGGGGCTAGCGAAAAACTGTTTTTT. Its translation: CASSTGASEKLFF.

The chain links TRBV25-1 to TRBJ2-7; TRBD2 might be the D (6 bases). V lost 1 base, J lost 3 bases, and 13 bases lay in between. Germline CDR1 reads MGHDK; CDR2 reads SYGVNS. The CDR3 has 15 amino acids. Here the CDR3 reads CASSEWVGGLYEQYF. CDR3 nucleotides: TGTGCCAGCAGTGAATGGGTCGGGGGTCTCTACGAGCAGTACTTC.

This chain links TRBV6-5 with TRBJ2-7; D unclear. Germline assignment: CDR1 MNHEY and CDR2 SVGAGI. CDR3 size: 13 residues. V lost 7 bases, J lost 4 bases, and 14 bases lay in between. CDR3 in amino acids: CASNLAAQYEQYF. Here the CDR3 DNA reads TGTGCCAGCAATCTGGCAGCCCAATACGAGCAGTACTTC.

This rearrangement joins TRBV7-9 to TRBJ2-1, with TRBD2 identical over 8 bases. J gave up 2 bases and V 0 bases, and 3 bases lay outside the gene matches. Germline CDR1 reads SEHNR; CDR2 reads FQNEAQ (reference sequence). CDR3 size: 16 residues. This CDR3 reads CASSLAPGGPYNEQFF. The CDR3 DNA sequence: TGTGCCAGCAGCTTAGCTCCGGGGGGGCCCTACAATGAGCAGTTCTTC.

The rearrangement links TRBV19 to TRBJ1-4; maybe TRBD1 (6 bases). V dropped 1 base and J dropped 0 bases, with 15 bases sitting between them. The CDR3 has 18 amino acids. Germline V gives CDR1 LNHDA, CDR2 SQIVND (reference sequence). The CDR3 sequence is CASSIGGHHLATNEKLFF. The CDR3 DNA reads TGTGCCAGTAGTATAGGGGGACACCACCTAGCAACTAATGAAAAACTGTTTTTT.